The clone carrying this T cell receptor (beta chain) was observed a handful of times. This CDR3 contains 12 residues. Germline-derived CDR1 and CDR2 are WNHNN and SYGVQD (reference sequence). Trimming left V 2 bases short and J 9 bases short, with 10 bases between. This table comes from immunoSEQ multiplex PCR, and its TCRdb copy is limited to in-frame clones, with some not included. The data show 300,000 to 350,000 clones, 80% seen once. This sample is part of a study of cytotoxic CD8 clonotypes in ibrutinib-treated CLL. The gene calls are TRBV10-1 and TRBJ2-5; D gene uncertain. The receptor comes from a human donor with chronic lymphocytic leukemia. The input for sequencing was PBMCs, taken before ibrutinib treatment. This chain's CDR3 is CASSEPRQPQYF. In DNA, the CDR3 is TGCGCCAGCAGTGAGCCACGACAACCCCAGTACTTC.